The T cell receptor (beta chain) under discussion was sequenced for a study of cytomegalovirus exposure and HLA in healthy donors. On the study more broadly: For the roughly 370 genotyped donors, around 76% fell within the Caucasian-associated ancestry cluster.

60 Vbeta and 13 Jbeta primers were used in PCR. Profiling relied on immunoSEQ multiplex PCR, and the TCRdb table lists in-frame clones only, not all of them. The repertoire holds about 180,000 clones, with over 80% as singletons. Notes on the study in general: Researchers counted around 180 TCR beta chains as cytomegalovirus-associated. In vitro, a few CMV-associated chains proved specific for CMV antigens. A link between a missense DCLRE1C variant and TCR beta V- and J-gene trimming emerged from a later analysis.

J gave up 7 bases and V 5 bases, and 9 bases lay outside the gene matches. This CDR3 is 15 amino acids long. CDR1 is MNHNS and CDR2 is SASEGT in the germline V gene. Notes on this clone: Its matching antigen is unknown.

The receptor was derived from a girl aged 5 to 17 in good health and CMV-seropositive. Material: PBMCs. V usage is TRBV6-1 and J usage is TRBJ2-1, with 9 nucleotides matching TRBD1. The CDR3 DNA reads as TGTGCCAGCAGTCCCCCCGGGACAGGGAGGAATGAGCAGTTCTTC. It specifies CASSPPGTGRNEQFF.